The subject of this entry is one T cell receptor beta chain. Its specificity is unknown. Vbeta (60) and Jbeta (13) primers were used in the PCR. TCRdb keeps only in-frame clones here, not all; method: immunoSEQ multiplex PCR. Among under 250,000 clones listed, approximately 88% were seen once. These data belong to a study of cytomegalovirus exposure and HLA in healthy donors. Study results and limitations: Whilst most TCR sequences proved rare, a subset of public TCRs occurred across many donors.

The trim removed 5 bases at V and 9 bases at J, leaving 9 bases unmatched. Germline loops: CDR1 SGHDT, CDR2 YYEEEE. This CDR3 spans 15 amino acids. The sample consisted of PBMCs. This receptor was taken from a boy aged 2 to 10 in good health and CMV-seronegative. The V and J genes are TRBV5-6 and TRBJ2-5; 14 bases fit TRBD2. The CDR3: CASSQTSGGADSQYF. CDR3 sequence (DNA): TGTGCCAGCAGTCAGACTAGCGGGGGGGCCGATTCCCAGTACTTC.